This TCR beta chain was sequenced for a study of identical twins. Study-wide results and limits: The analysis was cross-sectional rather than longitudinal within donors. Less excess twin sharing appeared in beta out-of-frame sequences.

With no exceptions, donors were healthy Caucasians. A universal primer site arose from template switching, and cDNA bore unique molecular identifiers. MiXCR was run by TCRdb on the 5' RACE reads, yielding one entry per CDR3 protein. The table lists 1.5 million or so distinct CDR3 sequences, 25% to 35% of them singletons, with less than 0.35% in the top ten. This clonotype was counted at least ten times. Its antigen is unidentified. The CDR3 runs 14 residues. Trimming shortened V by 0 bases and J by 4 bases, and 9 bases separated the two germline ends. Germline loops: CDR1 SGHRS, CDR2 YFSETQ. Source material: cord blood. This sequence joins TRBV5-1 and TRBJ2-3; D unresolved. The TCR sequence derives from a newborn girl in good health. The CDR3 spells CASSLAGEADTQYF. The CDR3 DNA follows: TGCGCCAGCAGCTTGGCCGGAGAAGCAGATACGCAGTATTTT.